This T cell receptor beta chain was profiled in a study of blood T cell repertoires in COVID-19. Across the study: The United States, Italy and Spain provided the acute and convalescent COVID-19 samples. T cells, B-cell-depleted T cells, or PBMCs supplied cDNA or gDNA.

Germline V gene data show CDR1 as ENHRY and CDR2 as SYGVKD. Trimming cost V 6 bases and J 8 bases, with 11 bases left between them. The CDR3 spans 12 residues. In the study's own analysis: Scientists estimated how many nucleated cells there were by amplifying reference gene primers. Profiled with immunoSEQ multiplex PCR; TCRdb holds only in-frame clones, not every one. That table gives V, J and clone size, and the DNA gave D and trimming. The data contain 290,000 or so clones, about nine tenths of them seen just once; the ten biggest clones take up over 2%. This clone was picked up a small number of times.

Material: PBMCs or T cells enriched from blood (not recorded which). The TCR originated in a woman under 30 who had recovered from COVID-19. This rearrangement joins TRBV10-3 to TRBJ2-1; weak D call: TRBD2 (6 bases). The CDR3 here is CAISLRGYEQFF. The CDR3 coding sequence is TGTGCCATCAGCCTACGGGGGTATGAGCAGTTCTTC.